This T cell receptor beta chain comes out of a study of shared clonotypes between healthy human individuals. The germline gives CDR1 PRHDT, CDR2 FYEKMQ (reference sequence). Trimming removed 3 bases from V and 8 bases from J; junction bases left unmatched: 3. CDR3 length: 13 residues. CD45RO-negative, CCR7-positively selected cells formed the naive CD8 fraction, excluding terminally differentiated effector memory CD45RA+ cells. TCRdb's copy holds only in-frame clones and misses some; the assay was immunoSEQ multiplex PCR. The sample yields about 2.1 million clones, around 93% seen once. The sample taken for sequencing was naive CD8+ T cells from PBMCs. The receptor was isolated from a man younger than 30 in good health. Some clones in this sample may be carry-over from other donors' samples. The chain employs TRBV13 and TRBJ2-1; 8 positions match TRBD2. The chain's CDR3 is CASSLTSEYEQFF. Written as DNA, the CDR3 is TGTGCCAGCAGCTTGACTAGCGAGTATGAGCAGTTCTTC.